These T cell receptor beta chains were read from a single sample in a study of blood T cell repertoires in COVID-19. Here immunoSEQ multiplex PCR was the method, and the copy in TCRdb shows in-frame clones only, minus some. The sample records over 200,000 clones, over 80% being singletons. Source material: PBMCs or T cells enriched from blood (not recorded which). Receptor source: a woman aged 40 to 50 who had recovered from COVID-19. The CDR3 runs from the conserved cysteine through the conserved F or W. A D gene is named only where the DNA matches it firmly. The size of a clone is reported for some rows only, either as once, few or many, or as a class for expanded clones.

j_gene: TRBJ2-1; v_gene: TRBV27; d_gene: TRBD2; abundance: .; CDR3nt: TGTGCCAGCAGTTCTCTAGCGGCGTTTAGCGATGAGCAGTTCTTC; CDR3aa: CASSSLAAFSDEQFF
j_gene: TRBJ2-5; v_gene: TRBV19; d_gene: TRBD2; abundance: .; CDR3nt: TGTGCCAGTATGCCTAGCGGGAGGAGGGAGACCCAGTACTTC; CDR3aa: CASMPSGRRETQYF
j_gene: TRBJ2-2; v_gene: TRBV11-2; d_gene: TRBD2; abundance: once; CDR3nt: TGTGCCAGCAGCACTAGCGGGAGGGGCGGTACCGGGGAGCTGTTTTTT; CDR3aa: CASSTSGRGGTGELFF
j_gene: TRBJ2-2; v_gene: TRBV7-9; d_gene: .; abundance: few; CDR3nt: TGTGCCAGCAGCCCCCGTGGGGGCGGAGCGAACACCGGGGAGCTGTTTTTT; CDR3aa: CASSPRGGGANTGELFF
j_gene: TRBJ2-7; v_gene: TRBV5-1; d_gene: TRBD1; abundance: once; CDR3nt: TGCGCCAGCAGCGTGGGACAGAACTCCTACGAGCAGTACTTC; CDR3aa: CASSVGQNSYEQYF
j_gene: TRBJ2-3; v_gene: TRBV11-2; d_gene: TRBD2; abundance: once; CDR3nt: TGTGCCAGCAGCTTTTTTCGGCTAGCGGAAAGGTTGGGTACGCAGTATTTT; CDR3aa: CASSFFRLAERLGTQYF
j_gene: TRBJ2-3; v_gene: TRBV9; d_gene: TRBD1; abundance: .; CDR3nt: TGTGCCAGCAGCCAAGGACAGGGCGATACGCAGTATTTT; CDR3aa: CASSQGQGDTQYF
j_gene: TRBJ1-3; v_gene: TRBV21-1; d_gene: .; abundance: few; CDR3nt: TGTGCCAGCAGCGGACCCCGGGGTGGAAACACCATATATTTT; CDR3aa: CASSGPRGGNTIYF
j_gene: TRBJ2-5; v_gene: TRBV11-2; d_gene: .; abundance: .; CDR3nt: TGTGCCAGCAGCTTAGGACCGACGGGTGGTCCCCAAGAGACCCAGTACTTC; CDR3aa: CASSLGPTGGPQETQYF
j_gene: TRBJ2-1; v_gene: TRBV11-2; d_gene: TRBD2; abundance: .; CDR3nt: TGTGCCAGCAGCTTAGGGTTCACTAGCGGGGGAGAGCAGTTCTTC; CDR3aa: CASSLGFTSGGEQFF
j_gene: TRBJ2-3; v_gene: TRBV19; d_gene: .; abundance: .; CDR3nt: TGTGCCAGTAGTATGAGAGAAGCAGATACGCAGTATTTT; CDR3aa: CASSMREADTQYF
j_gene: TRBJ2-2; v_gene: TRBV11-3; d_gene: .; abundance: .; CDR3nt: TGTGCCAGCAGCTTAGAGGCAGGGGAAACCGGGGAGCTGTTTTTT; CDR3aa: CASSLEAGETGELFF
j_gene: TRBJ2-5; v_gene: TRBV11-3; d_gene: .; abundance: .; CDR3nt: TGTGCCAGCAGCCGAGGACATAAAGAGACCCAGTACTTC; CDR3aa: CASSRGHKETQYF
j_gene: TRBJ2-2; v_gene: TRBV18; d_gene: .; abundance: .; CDR3nt: TGTGCCAGCTCACAGAACACCCCGAGGGCCGGGGAGCTGTTTTTT; CDR3aa: CASSQNTPRAGELFF
j_gene: TRBJ2-1; v_gene: TRBV5-4; d_gene: .; abundance: .; CDR3nt: TGTGCCAGCAGCTTGGATCGCGTAAATGAGCAGTTCTTC; CDR3aa: CASSLDRVNEQFF
j_gene: TRBJ1-2; v_gene: TRBV27; d_gene: TRBD1; abundance: few; CDR3nt: TGTGCCAGCAGCCCCTGGGGGCAGGGGGCCGGGGGCTACACCTTC; CDR3aa: CASSPWGQGAGGYTF
j_gene: TRBJ1-6; v_gene: TRBV3-1/TRBV3-2; d_gene: TRBD1; abundance: .; CDR3nt: TGTGCCAGCAGGCAAGGGGACAGCTCCTATAATTCACCCCTCCACTTT; CDR3aa: CASRQGDSSYNSPLHF
j_gene: TRBJ2-7; v_gene: TRBV27; d_gene: TRBD1; abundance: .; CDR3nt: TGTGCCAGCCCTCTGAAGGGACAGCCTTACGAGCAGTACTTC; CDR3aa: CASPLKGQPYEQYF
j_gene: TRBJ1-2; v_gene: TRBV5-5; d_gene: .; abundance: .; CDR3nt: TGTGCCAGCAGCTTGCCCGGGACTTCTTATGGCTACACCTTC; CDR3aa: CASSLPGTSYGYTF
j_gene: TRBJ1-1; v_gene: TRBV29-1; d_gene: TRBD1; abundance: .; CDR3nt: TGCAGCGTTGCCTCCATAAGCACAGGGGCGAACACTGAAGCTTTCTTT; CDR3aa: CSVASISTGANTEAFF
j_gene: TRBJ1-1; v_gene: TRBV4-3; d_gene: TRBD1; abundance: .; CDR3nt: TGCGCCAGCAGCCAAGGTTTAGTAGGACAGGGTCGCACTGAAGCTTTCTTT; CDR3aa: CASSQGLVGQGRTEAFF
j_gene: TRBJ2-3; v_gene: TRBV5-4; d_gene: TRBD2; abundance: .; CDR3nt: TGTGCCAGCAGCTTGCGTGCCCTGACTAGCCAATACACAGATACGCAGTATTTT; CDR3aa: CASSLRALTSQYTDTQYF
j_gene: TRBJ1-1; v_gene: TRBV4-2; d_gene: .; abundance: .; CDR3nt: TGTGCCAGCAGCCGCGGCCAGGGGACGAACACTGAAGCTTTCTTT; CDR3aa: CASSRGQGTNTEAFF
j_gene: TRBJ1-2; v_gene: TRBV25-1; d_gene: TRBD1; abundance: .; CDR3nt: TGTGCCAGCAGTGACCCCGGGACAGGGGAATCCTATGGCTACACCTTC; CDR3aa: CASSDPGTGESYGYTF